Listed below are T cell receptor beta chains from one sample, sequenced in a study of T-cell memory formation after mild COVID-19. TCRdb fed the 5' RACE reads into MiXCR, producing one record per CDR3 protein. The sample has roughly 14,000 distinct CDR3 sequences; about a fifth are singletons. Sample: PBMCs or a T cell subset sorted from them (not recorded which). Every receptor here comes from a man younger than 35 who had mild COVID-19 (a few samples of this study predate the infection). Cell type and time point are not known. Both conserved end residues are part of each CDR3. Each record gives: J gene, V gene, clone size, D gene, CDR3 DNA, CDR3 protein. The D gene is left open where the match is weak. Only some rows state a clone size, as once, few, many or a class for expanded clones.

TRBJ2-3,TRBV20-1,many,-,TGCAGCGTCTTCCGGTTGAGCACAGATACGCAGTATTTT,CSVFRLSTDTQYF
TRBJ1-1,TRBV10-3,medium-sized,-,TGTGCCATCAGTGAGTCACGGAGGTTCACTGAAGCTTTCTTT,CAISESRRFTEAFF
TRBJ2-2,TRBV18,many,-,TGTGCCAGCTCACCAATCAGGGGTCAAAACACCGGGGAGCTGTTTTTT,CASSPIRGQNTGELFF
TRBJ1-6,TRBV20-1,-,-,-,CSARVGAGNSPIHF
TRBJ1-2,TRBV6-5,many,-,TGTGCCAGCAGTTACCCTACAGGTTGGGGAAGGGGCTACACCTTC,CASSYPTGWGRGYTF
TRBJ1-4,TRBV12-3/TRBV12-4,-,TRBD1,TGTGCCAGCAGTCCTGGACAGGGGCGTGAAAAACTGTTTTTT,CASSPGQGREKLFF
TRBJ2-5,TRBV5-1,many,-,TGCGCCAGCAGCTGGTGGGTCCCCGATCAAGAGACCCAGTACTTC,CASSWWVPDQETQYF
TRBJ2-1,TRBV3-1,-,TRBD2,TGTGCCAGCAGCCAGACTAGCGGGGGGGCTCGGGAGCAGTTCTTC,CASSQTSGGAREQFF
TRBJ2-6,TRBV9,many,-,TGTGCCAGCAGCGATCCCAAAGACTCTGGGGCCAACGTCCTGACTTTC,CASSDPKDSGANVLTF
TRBJ2-3,TRBV5-6,many,TRBD2,TGTGCCAGCATCTACCTAGGACTAGCGGGGGGGACAGATACGCAGTATTTT,CASIYLGLAGGTDTQYF
TRBJ2-3,TRBV18,-,-,TGTGCCAGCTCACCACCGCCGGGGAAGATTACAGATACGCAGTATTTT,CASSPPPGKITDTQYF
TRBJ2-1,TRBV12-3/TRBV12-4,many,-,TGTGCCAGCAGGCCCCAGGGAACCCACAATGAGCAGTTCTTC,CASRPQGTHNEQFF